These 12 T cell receptor beta chains were all obtained from the same sample, sequenced in a study of T-cell reconstitution after alpha-beta-depleted transplantation in children. Unique molecular identifiers were incorporated when the TCRbeta library was constructed. In TCRdb, the PCR reads were re-called with MiXCR into one record per CDR3 protein. Among around 370,000 distinct CDR3 sequences listed, 9% to 12% were seen once. The sequenced sample was PBMCs from the stem cell graft donor, obtained from the stem cell graft. The source is a human donor who donated a stem cell graft to a child with acute lymphoblastic leukemia.

The rearrangement uses TRBV6-1 and TRBJ2-3; D may be TRBD1 (6 bases). This CDR3 contains 17 residues. Looked up from germline, CDR1 is MNHNS and CDR2 is SASEGT. Between the trimmed V and J ends, which lost 7 bases and 6 bases, there was a span of 26 bases. The CDR3 nucleotides are TGTGCCAGCAAAATCGGCACCAGCGAGGGGGTTGGCGATACGCAGTATTTT. As protein: CASKIGTSEGVGDTQYF.

This clonotype was seen a handful of times. The J gene is TRBJ2-1, the V gene TRBV5-6; no clear D gene. The germline CDR1 and CDR2 sequences are SGHDT and YYEEEE. V lost 2 bases and J lost 9, with 6 bases in between. The CDR3 has 11 residues. In DNA form, the CDR3 reads TGTGCCAGCAGCTTTAGTAGTGAGCAGTTCTTC. It translates to CASSFSSEQFF.

This clonotype has a count of ten or more. The chain couples TRBV20-1 to TRBJ2-1; 10 bases agree with TRBD2. Germline CDR1 DFQATT, CDR2 SNEGSKA (reference sequence). The trim removed 1 base at V and 1 base at J, leaving 10 bases unmatched. This CDR3 has 18 residues. As DNA, the CDR3 is TGCAGTGCTAGAGCCCCTATTCCTAGCGGGAGATCCTACAATGAGCAGTTCTTC. As protein: CSARAPIPSGRSYNEQFF.

As concerns this clonotype: This may be a read error, as it is one base from a much larger clone. The V call is TRBV20-1, the J call TRBJ2-7, with D maybe TRBD2 (5 bases). Germline loops: CDR1 DFQATT, CDR2 SNEGSKA (reference sequence). Trimming cost V 6 bases and J 9 bases, with 15 bases left between them. The CDR3 loop spans 11 amino acids. The CDR3 nucleotides are TGCAGTGCCGACGGGGTCAGTGGGCAGTACTTC. Translating gives CSADGVSGQYF.

This clonotype was detected a few times. The chain employs TRBV3-1 and TRBJ2-5; 7 nucleotides match TRBD2. V gave up 8 bases and J gave up 4 bases; unmatched junction bases: 13. Germline V gene sequence: CDR1 LGHDT, CDR2 YNNKEL (reference sequence). The length of the CDR3 is 15 residues. The CDR3 coding sequence is TGTGCCAGCTTGGGTACTGCGGGAGAACCAGAGACCCAGTACTTC. It is translated as CASLGTAGEPETQYF.

This clonotype was recorded at least ten times. This chain uses TRBV12-3 or TRBV12-4 with TRBJ2-5, with TRBD2 matching over 10 bases. V dropped 6 bases and J dropped 2; count of bases not matched to a gene: 3. CDR3 length equals 14 residues. CDR3 coding DNA: TGTGCCAGCAGCGGACTAGCGGAGCAAGAGACCCAGTACTTC. This sequence encodes CASSGLAEQETQYF.

This clonotype was counted only a few times. The chain combines TRBV7-3 with TRBJ2-2; TRBD1 matches 7 bases. The germline CDR1 and CDR2 sequences are SGHTA and FQGTGA. CDR3 length: 14 amino acids. V shed 5 bases, J shed 6 bases, and the junction held 6 bases outside the gene matches. The CDR3 loop reads CASSPGTAPGELFF. CDR3 coding DNA: TGTGCCAGCAGCCCCGGGACAGCCCCCGGGGAGCTGTTTTTT.

The genes are TRBV7-9 and TRBJ2-1; D is uncertain. Germline V gives CDR1 SEHNR, CDR2 FQNEAQ (reference sequence). This CDR3 comprises 16 residues. V gave up 1 base and J gave up 5 bases, with 15 bases separating them. CDR3 sequence (DNA): TGTGCCAGCAGCTTAGAATTACACAGACCTCACAATGAGCAGTTCTTC. Translating gives CASSLELHRPHNEQFF.

CDR3 nucleotide sequence: TGTGCCAGCAGTTGGACGGCGAACACCGGGGAGCTGTTTTTT. It specifies CASSWTANTGELFF. V is TRBV6-5 and J is TRBJ2-2; no definite D call. This CDR3 spans 14 amino acids. CDR1 and CDR2 (germline): MNHEY, SVGAGI. Trimming pared 4 bases from V and 0 bases from J, leaving 6 bases between.

The rearrangement links TRBV27 to TRBJ2-2; 10 bases agree with TRBD2. The CDR3 consists of 15 residues. Germline loops: CDR1 MNHEY, CDR2 SMNVEV (reference sequence). V lost 6 bases and J lost 4; bases outside the gene matches: 5. The CDR3: CASRRSGRGTGELFF. In DNA form, the CDR3 reads TGTGCCAGCAGGAGAAGCGGGAGGGGCACCGGGGAGCTGTTTTTT.

The chain links TRBV5-1 to TRBJ1-2, with 9 bases aligning to TRBD1. Germline assignment: CDR1 SGHRS and CDR2 YFSETQ. This CDR3 comprises 15 residues. The V gene end was trimmed by 1 base and the J gene end by 6 bases; junction bases not matched to a gene: 7. The CDR3 protein is CASSLRTGVGDGYTF. CDR3 nucleotides: TGCGCCAGCAGCTTGCGGACAGGGGTAGGGGATGGCTACACCTTC.

This clonotype turned up a few times. The chain uses TRBV12-3 or TRBV12-4 and TRBJ1-4; D call uncertain. The CDR3 sequence is 11 residues long. Trimming left V 3 bases short and J 8 bases short, with 4 bases between. The CDR3 DNA is TGTGCCAGCAGTTTCGTAGAAAAACTGTTTTTT. This encodes CASSFVEKLFF.